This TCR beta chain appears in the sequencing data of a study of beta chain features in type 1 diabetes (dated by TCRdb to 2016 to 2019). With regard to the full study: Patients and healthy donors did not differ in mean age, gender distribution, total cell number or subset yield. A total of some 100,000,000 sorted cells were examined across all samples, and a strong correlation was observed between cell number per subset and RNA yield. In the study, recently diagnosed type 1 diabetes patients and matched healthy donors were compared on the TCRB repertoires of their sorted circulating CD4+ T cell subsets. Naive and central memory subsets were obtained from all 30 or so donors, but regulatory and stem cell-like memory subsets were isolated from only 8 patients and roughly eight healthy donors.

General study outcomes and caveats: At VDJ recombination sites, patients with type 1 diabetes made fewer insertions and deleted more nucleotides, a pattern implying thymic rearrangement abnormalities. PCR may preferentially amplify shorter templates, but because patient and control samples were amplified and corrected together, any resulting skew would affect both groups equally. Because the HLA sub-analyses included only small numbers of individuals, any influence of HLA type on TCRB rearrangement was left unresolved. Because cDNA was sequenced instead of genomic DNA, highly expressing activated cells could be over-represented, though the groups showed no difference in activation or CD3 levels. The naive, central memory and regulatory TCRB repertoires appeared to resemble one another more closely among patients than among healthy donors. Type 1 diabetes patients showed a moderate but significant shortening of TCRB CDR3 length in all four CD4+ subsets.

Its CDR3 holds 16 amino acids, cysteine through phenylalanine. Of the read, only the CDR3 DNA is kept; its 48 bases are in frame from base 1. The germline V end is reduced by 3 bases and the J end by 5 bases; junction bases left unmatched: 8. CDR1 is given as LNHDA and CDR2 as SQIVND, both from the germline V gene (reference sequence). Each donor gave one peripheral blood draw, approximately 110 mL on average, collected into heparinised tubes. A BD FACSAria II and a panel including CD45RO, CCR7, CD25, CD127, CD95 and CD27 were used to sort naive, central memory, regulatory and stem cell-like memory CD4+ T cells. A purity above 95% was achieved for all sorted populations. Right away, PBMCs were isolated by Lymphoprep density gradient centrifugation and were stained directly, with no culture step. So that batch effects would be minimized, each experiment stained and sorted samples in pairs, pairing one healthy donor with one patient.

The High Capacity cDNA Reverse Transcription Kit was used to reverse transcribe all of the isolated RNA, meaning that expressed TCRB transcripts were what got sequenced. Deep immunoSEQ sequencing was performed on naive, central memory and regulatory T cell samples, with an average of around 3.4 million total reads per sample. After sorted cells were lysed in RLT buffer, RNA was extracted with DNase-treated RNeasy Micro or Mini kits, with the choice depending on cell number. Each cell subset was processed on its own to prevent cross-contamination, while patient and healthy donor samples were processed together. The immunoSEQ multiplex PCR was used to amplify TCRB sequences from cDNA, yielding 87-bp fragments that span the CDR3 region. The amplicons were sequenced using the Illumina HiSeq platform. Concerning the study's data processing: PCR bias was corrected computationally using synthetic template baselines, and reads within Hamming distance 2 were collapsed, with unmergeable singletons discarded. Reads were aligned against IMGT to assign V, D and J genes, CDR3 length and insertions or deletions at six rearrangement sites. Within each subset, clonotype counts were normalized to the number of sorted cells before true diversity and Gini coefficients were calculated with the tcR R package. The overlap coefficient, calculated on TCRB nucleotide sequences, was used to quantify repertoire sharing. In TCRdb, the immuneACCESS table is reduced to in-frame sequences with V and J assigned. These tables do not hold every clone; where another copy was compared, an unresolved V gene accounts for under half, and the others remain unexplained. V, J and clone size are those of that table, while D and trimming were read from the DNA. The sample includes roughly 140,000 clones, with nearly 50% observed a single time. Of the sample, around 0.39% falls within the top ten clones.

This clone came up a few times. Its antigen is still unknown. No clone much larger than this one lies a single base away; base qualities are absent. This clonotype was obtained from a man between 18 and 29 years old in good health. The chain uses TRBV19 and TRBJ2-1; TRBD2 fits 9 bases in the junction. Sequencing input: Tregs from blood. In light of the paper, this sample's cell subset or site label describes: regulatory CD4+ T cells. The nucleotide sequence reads TGTGCCAGTAGTATGATTGCAGCGGGGGGCCACAATGAGCAGTTCTTC. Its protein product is CASSMIAAGGHNEQFF.